This is a list of T cell receptor beta chains from one sample in a study of T cell responses to AZD1222 COVID-19 vaccine. Sequencing was performed with immunoSEQ multiplex PCR; in TCRdb, only in-frame clones are kept and a portion is missing. The table shows some 170,000 clones, with 85% to 95% occurring only once. Source: peripheral blood, taken on day 0 of AZD1222 vaccination. The receptors stem from an adult in good health. The CDR3 runs from the conserved cysteine through the conserved F or W. A D gene is named only where the DNA matches it firmly. Expanded clones are given a class, and other clones once, few, many or no size at all.

j_call	v_call	clone_size	d_call	cdr3_aa	cdr3_nt
TRBJ1-1	TRBV4-1	NA	NA	CASSQDSSMNTEAFF	TGCGCCAGCAGCCAAGATAGCTCTATGAACACTGAAGCTTTCTTT
TRBJ2-2	TRBV27	NA	TRBD2	CASSWPGGTGELFF	TGTGCCAGCAGTTGGCCGGGGGGGACCGGGGAGCTGTTTTTT
TRBJ2-6	TRBV28	once	NA	CASSFSGTYHSGANVLTF	TGTGCCAGCAGTTTCAGTGGGACGTATCACTCTGGGGCCAACGTCCTGACTTTC
TRBJ1-1	TRBV3-1/TRBV3-2	NA	NA	CASSRADREAFF	TGTGCCAGCAGCCGGGCAGATCGTGAAGCTTTCTTT
TRBJ2-3	TRBV10-3	NA	TRBD2	CATTSGGTDTQYF	TGTGCCACCACTAGCGGGGGCACAGATACGCAGTATTTT
TRBJ1-2	TRBV7-9	NA	NA	CASSQHGSGPYYGYTF	TGTGCCAGCAGCCAGCACGGCTCAGGCCCCTACTATGGCTACACCTTC
TRBJ2-1	TRBV27	NA	NA	CASYTFGNEQFF	TGTGCCAGTTATACATTCGGCAATGAGCAGTTCTTC
TRBJ1-2	TRBV27	NA	TRBD1	CASSLLSATGGIHYGYTF	TGTGCCAGCAGTTTATTGTCCGCGACAGGGGGTATTCACTATGGCTACACCTTC
TRBJ2-1	TRBV18	NA	NA	CASSPGGGGDEQFF	TGTGCCAGCTCACCCGGCGGCGGAGGGGATGAGCAGTTCTTC
TRBJ2-7	TRBV11-1	NA	TRBD2	CASSFGLAGVDEQYF	TGTGCCAGCAGCTTTGGACTAGCGGGAGTAGACGAGCAGTACTTC
TRBJ1-4	TRBV7-9	NA	NA	CASSLEGEKLFF	TGTGCCAGCAGCTTAGAAGGTGAAAAACTGTTTTTT
TRBJ2-7	TRBV7-9	NA	TRBD1	CASSLLDRGYEQYF	TGTGCCAGCAGCCTGTTGGACAGGGGCTACGAGCAGTACTTC
TRBJ2-7	TRBV7-9	NA	TRBD1	CASSHLTGSLYEQYF	TGTGCCAGCAGCCACCTGACAGGGAGTCTCTACGAGCAGTACTTC
TRBJ2-7	TRBV6-5	NA	NA	CASSYGAGGFSYEQYF	TGTGCCAGCAGTTACGGCGCGGGCGGGTTTTCCTACGAGCAGTACTTC
TRBJ1-1	TRBV7-8	NA	NA	CASSLGTGLWNTEAFF	TGTGCCAGCAGCTTAGGAACAGGATTGTGGAACACTGAAGCTTTCTTT
TRBJ1-2	TRBV6-7	NA	NA	CASSYRRQTNSGSYGYTF	TGTGCCAGCAGTTACCGCCGACAGACAAACTCGGGTTCGTATGGCTACACCTTC
TRBJ2-1	TRBV5-6	NA	NA	CASSLAGNEQFF	TGTGCCAGCAGCTTGGCAGGAAATGAGCAGTTCTTC
TRBJ2-7	TRBV5-1	NA	NA	CASSLGQPASYEQYF	TGCGCCAGCAGCTTGGGACAGCCAGCTTCCTACGAGCAGTACTTC
TRBJ1-3	TRBV3-1/TRBV3-2	NA	TRBD1	CASSLRQGQTGNTIYF	TGTGCCAGCAGCCTCCGACAGGGACAGACTGGAAACACCATATATTTT
TRBJ2-1	TRBV24-1	NA	NA	CATSGSDNEQFF	TGTGCCACCAGTGGGTCCGACAATGAGCAGTTCTTC
TRBJ1-1	TRBV12-3/TRBV12-4	NA	NA	CASSLGVNTEAFF	TGTGCCAGCAGTTTAGGAGTGAACACTGAAGCTTTCTTT
TRBJ1-5	TRBV6-6	NA	NA	CASSYGTGNQPQHF	TGTGCCAGCAGTTACGGGACCGGCAATCAGCCCCAGCATTTT
TRBJ2-7	TRBV29-1	NA	TRBD2	CSVEGTSGRAGEQYF	TGCAGCGTCGAGGGGACTAGCGGGAGGGCCGGTGAGCAGTACTTC
TRBJ1-1	TRBV11-3	once	NA	CASSLGGDTEAFF	TGTGCCAGCAGCTTAGGAGGGGACACTGAAGCTTTCTTT
TRBJ2-2	TRBV9	NA	NA	CASSVAPDTGELFF	TGTGCCAGCAGCGTAGCTCCGGACACCGGGGAGCTGTTTTTT
TRBJ2-2	TRBV18	NA	TRBD1	CASSRRGQSTGELFF	TGTGCCAGCTCACGACGGGGACAGAGCACCGGGGAGCTGTTTTTT
TRBJ2-2	TRBV5-5	NA	NA	CASSAGTVDTGELFF	TGTGCCAGCTCCGCCGGGACCGTCGACACCGGGGAGCTGTTTTTT